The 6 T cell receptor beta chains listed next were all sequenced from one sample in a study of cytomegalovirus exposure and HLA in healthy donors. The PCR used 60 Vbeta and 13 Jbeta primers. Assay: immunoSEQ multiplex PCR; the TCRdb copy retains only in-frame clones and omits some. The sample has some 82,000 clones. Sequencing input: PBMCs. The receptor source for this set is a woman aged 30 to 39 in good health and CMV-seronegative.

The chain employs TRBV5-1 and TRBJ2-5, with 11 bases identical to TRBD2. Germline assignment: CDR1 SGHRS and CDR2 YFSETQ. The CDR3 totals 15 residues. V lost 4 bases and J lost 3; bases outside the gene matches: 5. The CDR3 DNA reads TGCGCCAGCAGCCGAATAGCGGGAGGGGAAGAGACCCAGTACTTC. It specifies CASSRIAGGEETQYF.

CDR3 sequence reads: CASSLDSSLQGTEAFF. The CDR3 nucleotides are TGCGCCAGCAGCTTGGATTCTTCCTTACAGGGAACTGAAGCTTTCTTT. This chain joins TRBV5-1 and TRBJ1-1; D might be TRBD1 (6 bases). CDR3 length: 16 amino acids. Deletions cut 0 bases from V and 5 bases from J, with 17 bases between. Germline V gene data show CDR1 as SGHRS and CDR2 as YFSETQ.

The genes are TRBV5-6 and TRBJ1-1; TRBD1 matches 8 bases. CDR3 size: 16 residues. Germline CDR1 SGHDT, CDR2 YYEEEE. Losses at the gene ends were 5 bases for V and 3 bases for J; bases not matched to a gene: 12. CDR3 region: CASSSRTGLGYTEAFF. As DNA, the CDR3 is TGTGCCAGCAGTTCCCGGACAGGGCTGGGGTACACTGAAGCTTTCTTT.

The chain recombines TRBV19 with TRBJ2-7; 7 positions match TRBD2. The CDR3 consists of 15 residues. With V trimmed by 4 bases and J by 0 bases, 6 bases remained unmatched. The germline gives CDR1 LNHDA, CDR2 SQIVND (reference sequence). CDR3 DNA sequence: TGTGCCAGTAGTAACCGGGGCGGGAGCTCCTACGAGCAGTACTTC. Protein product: CASSNRGGSSYEQYF.

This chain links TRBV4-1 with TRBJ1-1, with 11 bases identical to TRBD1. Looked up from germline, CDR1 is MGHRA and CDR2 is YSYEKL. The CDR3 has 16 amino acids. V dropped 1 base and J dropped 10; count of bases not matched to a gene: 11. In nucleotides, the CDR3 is TGCGCCAGCAGCCAAGGTCCCGGGACAGGGGGGCCTGGAGCTTTCTTT. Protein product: CASSQGPGTGGPGAFF.

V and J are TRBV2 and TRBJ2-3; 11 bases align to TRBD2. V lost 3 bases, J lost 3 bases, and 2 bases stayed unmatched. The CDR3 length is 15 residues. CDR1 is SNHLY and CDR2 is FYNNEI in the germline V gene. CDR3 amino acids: CASSEGLAATDTQYF. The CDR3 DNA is TGTGCCAGCAGTGAGGGACTAGCGGCGACAGATACGCAGTATTTT.